This T cell receptor beta chain derives from a study of T cells in Graves' hyperthyroidism and ophthalmopathy. Study-level results: A model of 13 V-J pairs discriminated ophthalmopathy from stable hyperthyroidism.

Authors of the study amplified TCR beta CDR3 regions from RNA transcripts. The HTBI primer set was used in a first-round RT-PCR of the TCR CDR3. Using its own MiXCR run on the multiplex PCR reads, TCRdb lists one record per CDR3 protein. The table has hundreds of thousands of distinct CDR3 sequences, roughly 14% seen once. CDR1 is SGHVS, CDR2 FQNEAQ, per germline. With 0 bases removed from V and 1 base from J, the gap between germline ends came to 10 bases. This CDR3 contains 15 residues. At least ten counts were recorded for this clonotype. Its antigen is not identified. Orbital computed tomography and thyroid ultrasound, together with serum TRAb and thyroxine and clinical symptoms, were used for diagnoses.

The chain has TRBV7-8 and TRBJ2-7, with D possibly matching TRBD1 (6 bases). This TCR was recovered from a woman aged 40 to 50 with Graves' ophthalmopathy. Sequencing used blood. In nucleotides, the CDR3 is TGTGCCAGCAGCTTAGCGGTGACAGGTTCCTACGAGCAGTACTTC. Protein sequence: CASSLAVTGSYEQYF.